The T cell receptor (beta chain) under discussion was sequenced for a study of T cell changes during pregnancy in multiple sclerosis. Trimming took off 0 bases at V and 3 bases at J, with 13 bases between the two ends. The CDR3 is 15 residues long. Germline loops: CDR1 SQVTM, CDR2 ANQGSEA. Here immunoSEQ multiplex PCR was the method, and the copy in TCRdb shows in-frame clones only, minus some. This table holds about 70,000 clones, 75% to 95% found once. The source is a female donor with multiple sclerosis, enrolled in a pregnancy study. The sequencing here drew on peripheral blood, taken in the first trimester of pregnancy. The V and J genes are TRBV29-1 and TRBJ2-3; no firm D call. CDR3 DNA sequence: TGCAGCGTTGAAGATCGGTTACAGAGTACAGATACGCAGTATTTT. Protein sequence: CSVEDRLQSTDTQYF.